This is a list of T cell receptor beta chains from one sample in a study of blood T cell repertoires in COVID-19. Produced via immunoSEQ multiplex PCR; TCRdb's table is partial and in-frame only. The table has some 200,000 clones, about 88% seen once. The sequenced sample consisted of peripheral blood. These receptors were obtained from a woman aged 80 or over in a cohort sampled during active or convalescent COVID-19. Both conserved end residues are part of each CDR3. D genes are given only for firm matches. Expanded clones get a size class; other rows say once, few or many, or leave the size out.

size	V	D	CDR3
.	TRBV3-1/TRBV3-2	.	CASSQGVDQPQHF
.	TRBV9	.	CASSVQSRWGGYGYTF
.	TRBV9	TRBD1	CASSVQGGLSSYNEQFF
.	TRBV2	TRBD1	CASSEGPGQILQPQHF
.	TRBV5-8	TRBD1	CASSARTGRYGYTF
.	TRBV5-6	TRBD2	CASSPGLAGLFF
.	TRBV11-2	.	CASSLVALRRDYNEQFF
.	TRBV6-5	.	CASSYTGLTYEQYF
.	TRBV7-2	TRBD1	CASSPFGTGDYGYTF
once	TRBV15	TRBD1	CATSRTGDVYGYTF
.	TRBV5-1	TRBD2	CASSLGTRDTQYF
.	TRBV30	TRBD1	CAWSRDSSSTDTQYF
.	TRBV12-3/TRBV12-4	.	CASRTENYGYTF
.	TRBV29-1	.	CSVQGADYGYTF
once	TRBV7-9	TRBD1	CASSLYDDRVNQPQHF
.	TRBV29-1	TRBD2	CSVGAGGSYNEQFF
.	TRBV12-3/TRBV12-4	.	CASSPQTVYGYTF
.	TRBV11-2	.	CASSPIVAGYNEQFF
.	TRBV5-4	TRBD1	CASSKGATSNEKLFF
.	TRBV13	TRBD2	CASRLTSGSILGADTQYF
.	TRBV6-2/TRBV6-3	.	CASSYSRQVMNTEAFF
.	TRBV5-5	TRBD1	CASSLLDRAVNEQYF
.	TRBV2	TRBD1	CASSVIGQGGTEAFF
few	TRBV29-1	TRBD1	CSVYDRGRGEKLFF
.	TRBV9	.	CASSVGAGGYNEQFF
.	TRBV10-2	TRBD1	CASSERWDRKETQYF
.	TRBV18	.	CASSPRGRGVNTGELFF
.	TRBV3-1/TRBV3-2	.	CASSQDWGLGYTF
.	TRBV9	.	CASSVQADSGNTIYF
.	TRBV5-1	.	CASSLTPKADEQYF
.	TRBV30	.	CAWSIPRVRRDEQFF
once	TRBV24-1	.	CATSAGQPRDGNTIYF
.	TRBV14	.	CASTEIAFMNTEAFF
.	TRBV11-2	TRBD2	CASSSRGLAGGTYNEQFF
few	TRBV10-3	TRBD2	CAIRETSGRTEQFF
once	TRBV9	TRBD2	CASSYLAGGYQETQYF
.	TRBV28	TRBD1	CASSLGDRDNQPQHF
few	TRBV7-6	.	CASALRGDRNYGYTF
once	TRBV7-2	.	CASSLLVSGNTIYF
.	TRBV18	TRBD1	CASSPIGQGSNQPQHF
.	TRBV24-1	.	CATSGRGTSTDTQYF
few	TRBV5-1	TRBD2	CASSLPGTSGGGGELFF
.	TRBV29-1	TRBD1	CSVEKRDRGYEQYF
.	TRBV2	TRBD1	CASTGTVTDTQYF
.	TRBV7-6	TRBD1	CASRYTGGGTDTQYF
.	TRBV7-9	TRBD1	CASSLARGDTEAFF
.	TRBV7-2	.	CASRMQDQGYYGYTF
.	TRBV19	.	CASSILGQAFF
.	TRBV24-1	.	CATSDFRSSYNEQFF
.	TRBV2	.	CASSVNWETQYF
few	TRBV28	.	CASSLFVLSTDTQYF
once	TRBV27	.	CASRLSSGGNTGELFF
.	TRBV4-1	TRBD2	CASSQDGTSKETQYF
.	TRBV7-2	.	CASSRGAGRTMGYGYTF